The clone carrying this TCR beta chain occurred a few times. What it recognizes is unknown. It was healthy bone marrow donors who served as donors. When sampled, the donors appeared nominally healthy, though they likely had unrecorded immune exposures. This record belongs to a study of cytomegalovirus exposure and HLA in healthy donors. Whole-study results and caveats: Earlier results showed most TCR beta V segments being productive about 87% or about 30% of the time.

Both 60 Vbeta primers and 13 Jbeta primers went into the PCR. Profiling relied on immunoSEQ multiplex PCR, and the TCRdb table lists in-frame clones only, not all of them. The repertoire has some 120,000 clones, about four fifths of them found once; the top ten carry under 5%. This CDR3 has 13 amino acids. J lost 2 bases, V lost 6 bases, and 3 bases had no gene match. Per germline, CDR1 MDHEN and CDR2 SYDVKM. The V gene is TRBV28, the J gene TRBJ1-2, with 7 bases aligning to TRBD1. The origin of this receptor is a woman aged 25 to 45 in good health and CMV-seronegative. Material for sequencing was PBMCs. The CDR3 loop reads CASRRDSNYGYTF. The CDR3 nucleotides read TGTGCCAGCAGACGGGACAGCAACTATGGCTACACCTTC.